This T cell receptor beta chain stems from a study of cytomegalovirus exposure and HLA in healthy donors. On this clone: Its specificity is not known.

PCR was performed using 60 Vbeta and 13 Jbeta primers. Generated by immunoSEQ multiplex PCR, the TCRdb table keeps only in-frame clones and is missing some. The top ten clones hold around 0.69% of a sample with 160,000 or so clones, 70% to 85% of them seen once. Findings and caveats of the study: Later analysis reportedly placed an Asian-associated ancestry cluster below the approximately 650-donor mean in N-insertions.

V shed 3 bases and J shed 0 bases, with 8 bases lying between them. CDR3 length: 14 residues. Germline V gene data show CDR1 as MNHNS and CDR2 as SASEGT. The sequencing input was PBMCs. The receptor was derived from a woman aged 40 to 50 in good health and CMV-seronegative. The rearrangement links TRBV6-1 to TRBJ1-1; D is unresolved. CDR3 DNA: TGTGCCAGCAGTGAGGGCAGGTTGAACACTGAAGCTTTCTTT. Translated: CASSEGRLNTEAFF.